This T cell receptor beta chain originates from a study of cytomegalovirus exposure and HLA in healthy donors. The germline CDR1 and CDR2 sequences are SNHLY and FYNNEI. J gave up 6 bases and V 6 bases, and 11 bases lay outside the gene matches. This CDR3 has 16 amino acids. PCR was performed using 60 Vbeta and 13 Jbeta primers. Source study methods: A later analysis tallied 80 million or so unique TCR beta chains, 9.5 million to 14 million of them shared. TCRdb keeps only in-frame clones here, not all; method: immunoSEQ multiplex PCR. D and trimming were read from the DNA, whereas the V and J calls and clone size are those reported in that table. The sample carries roughly 66,000 clones, roughly 66% recorded once. Of note for this clone: The antigen is unknown.

The study's findings and limits: In a later analysis, productive TCRs from donors in an Asian-associated ancestry cluster reportedly carried fewer N-insertions than the cohort mean. Productive rates of about 90% or about 30% were seen for most TCR beta V segments in an earlier analysis.

The sequencing sample was made of PBMCs. The source of this sequence is a woman in her forties or fifties in good health and CMV-seronegative. The chain carries TRBV2 and TRBJ1-1; 12 bases agree with TRBD1. In DNA, the CDR3 is TGTGCCAGCAGCGCCGGGACAGGGGGCTTAATAGCTGAAGCTTTCTTT. This gives the protein CASSAGTGGLIAEAFF.